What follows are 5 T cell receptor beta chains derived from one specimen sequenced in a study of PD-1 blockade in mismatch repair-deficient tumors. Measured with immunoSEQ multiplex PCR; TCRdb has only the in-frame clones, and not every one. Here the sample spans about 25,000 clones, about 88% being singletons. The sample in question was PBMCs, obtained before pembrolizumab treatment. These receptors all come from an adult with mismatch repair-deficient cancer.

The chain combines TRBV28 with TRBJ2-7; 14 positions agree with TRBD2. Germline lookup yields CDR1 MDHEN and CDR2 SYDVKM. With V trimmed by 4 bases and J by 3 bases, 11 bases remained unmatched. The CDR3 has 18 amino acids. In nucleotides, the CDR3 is TGTGCCAGCAGTTCAATGCCCCGACTAGCGGGAGGGGACTACGAGCAGTACTTC. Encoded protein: CASSSMPRLAGGDYEQYF. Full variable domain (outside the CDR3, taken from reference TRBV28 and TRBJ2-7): DVKVTQSSRYLVKRTGEKVFLECVQDMDHENMFWYRQDPGLGLRLIYFSYDVKMKEKGDIPEGYSVSREKKERFSLILESASTNQTSMYLCASSSMPRLAGGDYEQYFGPGTRLTVT.

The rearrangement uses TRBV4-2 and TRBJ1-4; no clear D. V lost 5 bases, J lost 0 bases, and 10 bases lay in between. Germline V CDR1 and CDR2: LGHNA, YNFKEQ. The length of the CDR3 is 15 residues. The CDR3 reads CASSERTATNEKLFF. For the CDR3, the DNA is TGTGCCAGCAGCGAGAGAACGGCAACTAATGAAAAACTGTTTTTT.

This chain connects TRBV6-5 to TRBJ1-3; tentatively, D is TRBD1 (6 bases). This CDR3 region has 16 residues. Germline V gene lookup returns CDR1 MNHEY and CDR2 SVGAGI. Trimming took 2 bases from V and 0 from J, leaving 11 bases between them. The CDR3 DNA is TGTGCCAGCAGTTACCGGGGGGCCCGCTCTGGAAACACCATATATTTT. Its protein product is CASSYRGARSGNTIYF.

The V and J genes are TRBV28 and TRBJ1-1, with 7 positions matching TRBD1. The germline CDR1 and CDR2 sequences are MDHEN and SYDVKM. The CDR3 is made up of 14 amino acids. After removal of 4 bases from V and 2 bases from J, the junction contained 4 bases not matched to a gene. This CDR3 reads CASSSGTVNTEAFF. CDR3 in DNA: TGTGCCAGCAGTTCCGGGACAGTAAACACTGAAGCTTTCTTT.

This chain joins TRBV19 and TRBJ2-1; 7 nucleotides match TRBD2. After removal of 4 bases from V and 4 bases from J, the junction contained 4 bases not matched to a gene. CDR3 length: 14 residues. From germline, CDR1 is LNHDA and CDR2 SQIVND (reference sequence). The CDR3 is CASSREGPYNEQFF. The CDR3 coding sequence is TGTGCCAGTAGTAGGGAGGGACCGTACAATGAGCAGTTCTTC.